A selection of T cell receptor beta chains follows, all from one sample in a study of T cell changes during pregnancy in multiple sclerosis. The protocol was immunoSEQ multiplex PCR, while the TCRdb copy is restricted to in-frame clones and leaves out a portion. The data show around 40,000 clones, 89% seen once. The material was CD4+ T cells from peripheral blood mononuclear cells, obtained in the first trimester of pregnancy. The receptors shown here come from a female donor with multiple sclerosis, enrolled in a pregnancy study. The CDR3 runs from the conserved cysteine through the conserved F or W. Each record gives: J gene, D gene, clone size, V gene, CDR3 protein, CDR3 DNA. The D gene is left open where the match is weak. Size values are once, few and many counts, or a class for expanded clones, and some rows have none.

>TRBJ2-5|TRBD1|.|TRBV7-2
CASSFLDRAPGGMRGQYF
TGTGCCAGCAGCTTCCTGGACAGGGCGCCCGGGGGCATGAGGGGCCAGTACTTC
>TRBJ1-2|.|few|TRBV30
CAWSPDSYNYGYTF
TGTGCCTGGTCTCCGGACTCATATAACTATGGCTACACCTTC
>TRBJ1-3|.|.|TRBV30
CAWSLAGLLSGNTIYF
TGTGCCTGGAGTCTCGCAGGCCTTCTCTCTGGAAACACCATATATTTT
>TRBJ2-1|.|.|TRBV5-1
CASSLDRVGNEQFF
TGCGCCAGCAGCTTGGACAGGGTAGGCAATGAGCAGTTCTTC
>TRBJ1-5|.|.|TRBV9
CASSVAPNQPQHF
TGTGCCAGCAGCGTAGCCCCTAATCAGCCCCAGCATTTT
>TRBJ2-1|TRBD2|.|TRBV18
CASSPPGLAGGTYNEQFF
TGTGCCAGCTCACCTCCGGGACTAGCGGGAGGTACTTACAATGAGCAGTTCTTC
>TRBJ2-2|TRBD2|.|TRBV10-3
CAISGGLAGGRELFF
TGTGCCATCAGTGGCGGCCTAGCGGGAGGCCGGGAGCTGTTTTTT
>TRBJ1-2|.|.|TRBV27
CASSLYGAGEDYGYTF
TGTGCCAGCAGTTTATATGGGGCAGGGGAAGACTATGGCTACACCTTC
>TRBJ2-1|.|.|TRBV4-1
CASSQGVTASYNEQFF
TGCGCCAGCAGCCAGGGAGTAACGGCCTCCTACAATGAGCAGTTCTTC
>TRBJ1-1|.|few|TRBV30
CAWRETEVTEAFF
TGTGCCTGGAGGGAGACCGAGGTCACTGAAGCTTTCTTT
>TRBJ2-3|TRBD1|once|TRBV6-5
CASSRQGSTDTQYF
TGTGCCAGCAGTCGACAGGGGAGCACAGATACGCAGTATTTT